This TCR beta chain came from a study of beta chain features in type 1 diabetes. Whole-study results and caveats: Among all four CD4+ subsets, Type 1 diabetes patients had TCRB CDR3s that were moderately but significantly shorter. Resolution of whether HLA type affects TCRB rearrangement was not achieved here. Junctions at VDJ sites from type 1 diabetes patients had fewer insertions and more deletions.

Every bit of the isolated RNA underwent reverse transcription, so sequencing read expressed TCRB transcripts. Assay: immunoSEQ multiplex PCR; the TCRdb copy retains only in-frame clones and omits some. The sample records around 180,000 clones, around 13% being singletons. Remarks on this clone: Antigen unknown.

The CDR3 runs 15 residues. The germline V gene encodes CDR1 LGHNA and CDR2 YSLEER. Trimming took 5 bases from V and 3 from J, leaving 17 bases between them. Sorting of CD4+ naive, central memory, regulatory and stem cell-like memory cells was performed via CD45RO/CCR7/CD25/CD127/CD95/CD27. This sequence joins TRBV4-3 and TRBJ2-7; D is perhaps TRBD1 (8 bases). Sequenced input: central memory CD4+ T cells from blood. The receptor's source is a woman aged 18 to 35 in good health. CDR3 protein: CASSAGAGGFYEQYF. As DNA, the CDR3 is TGCGCCAGCAGCGCGGGGGCAGGGGGCTTCTACGAGCAGTACTTC.